This is a list of T cell receptor beta chains from one sample in a study of CD8+CD57+ T cells in acquired aplastic anemia. TCRdb re-derived calls from the reads in MiXCR, one entry per CDR3 protein. The sample gives over 150,000 distinct CDR3 sequences, about 64% of which show up once; 40% to 55% is in the top ten. The sequenced sample consisted of sorted CD4+, CD8+, or CD8+CD57+ T cells (not recorded which) from PBMCs. Every receptor here comes from a human donor with aplastic anemia. Both conserved end residues are part of each CDR3. The order of the fields is clone size, D gene, J gene, V gene, CDR3 protein, CDR3 DNA. D genes are given only for firm matches. Clone size, where shown, is once, few, many, or a class for clones that have expanded.

clone size: .; D gene: .; J gene: TRBJ2-5; V gene: TRBV20-1; CDR3 protein: CSARDPGSGQETQYF; CDR3 DNA: TGCAGTGCTAGAGATCCGGGTTCAGGGCAAGAGACCCAGTACTTC
clone size: few; D gene: TRBD2; J gene: TRBJ2-5; V gene: TRBV20-1; CDR3 protein: CSAQAGEKETQYF; CDR3 DNA: TGCAGTGCCCAAGCGGGGGAAAAAGAGACCCAGTACTTC
clone size: few; D gene: TRBD2; J gene: TRBJ2-3; V gene: TRBV28; CDR3 protein: CASSLSGGAKYF; CDR3 DNA: TGTGCCAGCAGTTTAAGCGGGGGGGCGAAGTATTTT
clone size: .; D gene: .; J gene: TRBJ2-2; V gene: TRBV7-3; CDR3 protein: CASSLRQGQYNEQFF; CDR3 DNA: TGTGCCAGCAGCTTAAGGCAGGGCCAATACAATGAGCAGTTTTTT
clone size: .; D gene: .; J gene: TRBJ1-6; V gene: TRBV7-9; CDR3 protein: CASSPSPLDSPLHF; CDR3 DNA: TGTGCCAGCAGCCCCTCCCCCCTTGATTCACCCCTCCACTTT
clone size: .; D gene: TRBD2; J gene: TRBJ2-1; V gene: TRBV20-1; CDR3 protein: CSAQGWASGNNEQFF; CDR3 DNA: TGCAGTGCCCAGGGTTGGGCTAGCGGGAACAATGAGCAGTTCTTC
clone size: .; D gene: .; J gene: TRBJ2-1; V gene: TRBV29-1; CDR3 protein: CSVEAGTAFYEQFF; CDR3 DNA: TGCAGCGTTGAGGCCGGGACGGCATTCTATGAGCAGTTCTTC
clone size: .; D gene: TRBD1; J gene: TRBJ1-5; V gene: TRBV5-1; CDR3 protein: CASTRGQAVNQPQHF; CDR3 DNA: TGCGCCAGCACCAGGGGACAGGCCGTTAATCAGCCCCAGCATTTT
clone size: .; D gene: .; J gene: TRBJ1-5; V gene: TRBV7-3; CDR3 protein: CASSQESGQPQHF; CDR3 DNA: TGTGCCAGCAGCCAAGAGAGTGGACAGCCCCAGCATTTT
clone size: few; D gene: .; J gene: TRBJ1-1; V gene: TRBV5-1; CDR3 protein: CASSAGANTEAFF; CDR3 DNA: TGCGCCAGCAGTGCAGGGGCGAACACTGAAGCTTTCTTT
clone size: many; D gene: .; J gene: TRBJ2-1; V gene: TRBV7-2; CDR3 protein: CASSFLGYNEQFF; CDR3 DNA: TGTGCCAGCAGCTTCTTAGGGTACAATGAGCAGTTCTTC
clone size: .; D gene: .; J gene: TRBJ2-2; V gene: TRBV24-1; CDR3 protein: CATSDPGPPGELFF; CDR3 DNA: TGTGCCACCAGTGATCCAGGTCCGCCCGGGGAGCTGTTTTTT
clone size: .; D gene: TRBD1; J gene: TRBJ2-1; V gene: TRBV29-1; CDR3 protein: CSVGNLDRGGNEQFF; CDR3 DNA: TGCAGCGTTGGGAACCTGGACAGGGGGGGAAATGAGCAGTTCTTC
clone size: .; D gene: TRBD2; J gene: TRBJ2-7; V gene: TRBV7-8; CDR3 protein: CASSLVLAGGYEQYF; CDR3 DNA: TGTGCCAGCAGCTTAGTTCTAGCGGGAGGGTACGAGCAGTACTTC
clone size: .; D gene: .; J gene: TRBJ1-4; V gene: TRBV7-6; CDR3 protein: CASSPSSGVSEKLFF; CDR3 DNA: TGTGCCAGCAGCCCGTCATCAGGGGTTAGTGAAAAACTGTTTTTT
clone size: .; D gene: .; J gene: TRBJ2-3; V gene: TRBV7-9; CDR3 protein: CASSLGEGIDTQYF; CDR3 DNA: TGTGCCAGCAGCTTGGGGGAAGGGATCGATACGCAGTATTTT
clone size: .; D gene: .; J gene: TRBJ1-1; V gene: TRBV5-1; CDR3 protein: CASSSGRVNTEAFF; CDR3 DNA: TGCGCCAGCAGCTCTGGGAGGGTGAACACTGAAGCTTTCTTT
clone size: .; D gene: TRBD1; J gene: TRBJ2-7; V gene: TRBV5-1; CDR3 protein: CASSSGQGLYEQYF; CDR3 DNA: TGCGCCAGCAGCTCGGGACAGGGCCTGTACGAGCAGTACTTC
clone size: many; D gene: .; J gene: TRBJ2-2; V gene: TRBV7-9; CDR3 protein: CASSLGLFNTGELFF; CDR3 DNA: TGTGCCAGCAGCTTAGGACTATTCAACACCGGGGAGCTGTTTTTT
clone size: .; D gene: .; J gene: TRBJ2-5; V gene: TRBV24-1; CDR3 protein: CATSGQLGQETQYF; CDR3 DNA: TGTGCCACCAGTGGTCAACTAGGACAAGAGACCCAGTACTTC
clone size: .; D gene: TRBD1; J gene: TRBJ2-2; V gene: TRBV19; CDR3 protein: CASSVTGTGSSYTGELFF; CDR3 DNA: TGTGCCAGTAGTGTCACCGGGACAGGGTCATCATACACCGGGGAGCTGTTTTTT